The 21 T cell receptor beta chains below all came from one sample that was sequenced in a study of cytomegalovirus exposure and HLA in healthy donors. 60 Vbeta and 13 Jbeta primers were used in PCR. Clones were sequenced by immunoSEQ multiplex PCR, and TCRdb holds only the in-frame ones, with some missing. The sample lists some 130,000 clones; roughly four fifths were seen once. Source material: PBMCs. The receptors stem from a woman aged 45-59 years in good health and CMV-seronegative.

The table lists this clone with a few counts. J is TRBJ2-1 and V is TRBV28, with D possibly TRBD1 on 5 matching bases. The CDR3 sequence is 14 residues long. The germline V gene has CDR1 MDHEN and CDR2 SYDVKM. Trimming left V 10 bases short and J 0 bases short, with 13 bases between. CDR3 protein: CATEQDTSYNEQFF. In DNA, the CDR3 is TGTGCCACCGAACAGGACACCTCCTACAATGAGCAGTTCTTC.

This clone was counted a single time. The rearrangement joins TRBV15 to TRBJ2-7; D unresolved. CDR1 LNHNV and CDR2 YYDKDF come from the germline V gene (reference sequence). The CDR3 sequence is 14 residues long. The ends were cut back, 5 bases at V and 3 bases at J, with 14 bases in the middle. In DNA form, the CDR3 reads TGTGCCACCAGCCCTGAGGCGTGGAACTACGAGCAGTACGTC. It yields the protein CATSPEAWNYEQYV.

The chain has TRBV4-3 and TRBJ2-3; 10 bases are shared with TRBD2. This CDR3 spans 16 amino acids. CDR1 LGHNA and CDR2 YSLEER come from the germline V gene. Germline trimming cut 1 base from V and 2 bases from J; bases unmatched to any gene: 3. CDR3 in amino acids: CASSQGTSGYTDTQYF. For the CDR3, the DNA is TGCGCCAGCAGCCAAGGGACTAGCGGATACACAGATACGCAGTATTTT.

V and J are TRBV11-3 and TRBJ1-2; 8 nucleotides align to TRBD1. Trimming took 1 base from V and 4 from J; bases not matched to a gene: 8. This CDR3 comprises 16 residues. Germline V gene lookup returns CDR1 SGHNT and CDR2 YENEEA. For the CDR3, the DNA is TGTGCCAGCAGCTTAGTAGCACCCGGACAGGGCTATGGCTACACCTTC. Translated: CASSLVAPGQGYGYTF.

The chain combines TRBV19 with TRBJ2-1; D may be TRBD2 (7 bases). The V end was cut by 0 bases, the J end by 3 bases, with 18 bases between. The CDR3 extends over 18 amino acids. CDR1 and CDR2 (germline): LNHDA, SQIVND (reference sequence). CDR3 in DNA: TGTGCCAGTAGTATAGATGGGGGGGCTAGCGGAAACTACAATGAGCAGTTCTTC. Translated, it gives CASSIDGGASGNYNEQFF.

The CDR3 protein is CASVSSVNTEAFF. DNA for the CDR3: TGTGCCAGCGTTAGCAGCGTGAACACTGAAGCTTTCTTT. V is TRBV6-5 and J is TRBJ1-1; D gene ambiguous. The CDR3 totals 13 residues. V was clipped by 8 bases and J by 0 bases, with 10 bases between them. Germline V gene lookup returns CDR1 MNHEY and CDR2 SVGAGI.

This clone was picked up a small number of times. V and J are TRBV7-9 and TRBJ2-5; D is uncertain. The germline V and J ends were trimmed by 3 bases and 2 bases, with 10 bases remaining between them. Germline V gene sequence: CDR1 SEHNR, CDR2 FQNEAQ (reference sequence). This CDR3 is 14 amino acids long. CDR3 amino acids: CASSFFGQQETQYF. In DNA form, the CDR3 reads TGTGCCAGCAGCTTTTTTGGCCAGCAAGAGACCCAGTACTTC.

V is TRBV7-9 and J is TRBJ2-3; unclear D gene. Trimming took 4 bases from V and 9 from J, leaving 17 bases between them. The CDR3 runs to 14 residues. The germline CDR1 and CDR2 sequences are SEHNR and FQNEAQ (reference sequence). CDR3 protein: CASSSPRQQATQYF. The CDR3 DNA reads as TGTGCCAGCAGCTCCCCTCGCCAGCAGGCCACGCAGTATTTT.

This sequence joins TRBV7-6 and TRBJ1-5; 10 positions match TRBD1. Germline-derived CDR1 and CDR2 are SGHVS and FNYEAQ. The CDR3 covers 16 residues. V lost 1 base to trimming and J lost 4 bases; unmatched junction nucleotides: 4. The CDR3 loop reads CASSLDDRGQNQPQHF. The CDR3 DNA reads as TGTGCCAGCAGCTTAGATGACAGGGGGCAGAATCAGCCCCAGCATTTT.

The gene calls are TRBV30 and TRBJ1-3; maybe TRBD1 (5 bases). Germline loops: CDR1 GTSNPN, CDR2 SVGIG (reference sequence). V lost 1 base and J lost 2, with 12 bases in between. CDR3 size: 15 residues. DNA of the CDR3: TGTGCCTGGAGTGGACAGAAACCCACTGGAAACACCATATATTTT. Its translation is CAWSGQKPTGNTIYF. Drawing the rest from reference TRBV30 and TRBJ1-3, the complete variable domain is SQTIHQWPATLVQPVGSPLSLECTVEGTSNPNLYWYRQAAGRGLQLLFYSVGIGQISSEVPQNLSASRPQDRQFILSSKKLLLSDSGFYLCAWSGQKPTGNTIYFGEGSWLTVV.

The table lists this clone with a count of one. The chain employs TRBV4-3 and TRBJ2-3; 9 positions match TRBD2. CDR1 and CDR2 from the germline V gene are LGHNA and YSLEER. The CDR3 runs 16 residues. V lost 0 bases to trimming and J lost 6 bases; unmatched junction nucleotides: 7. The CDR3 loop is CASSQEAGAGGDTQYF. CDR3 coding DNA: TGCGCCAGCAGCCAAGAGGCAGGGGCGGGAGGGGATACGCAGTATTTT.

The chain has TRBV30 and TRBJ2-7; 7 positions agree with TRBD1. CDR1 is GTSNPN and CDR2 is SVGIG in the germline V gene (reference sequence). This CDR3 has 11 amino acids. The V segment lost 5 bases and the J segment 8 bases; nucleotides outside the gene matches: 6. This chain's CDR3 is CAWGTVDKQYF. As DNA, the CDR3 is TGTGCCTGGGGGACAGTCGATAAGCAGTACTTC.

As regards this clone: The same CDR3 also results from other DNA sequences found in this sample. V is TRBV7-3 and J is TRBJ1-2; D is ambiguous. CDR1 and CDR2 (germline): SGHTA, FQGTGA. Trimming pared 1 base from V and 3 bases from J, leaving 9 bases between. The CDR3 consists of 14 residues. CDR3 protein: CASSLNPGDYGYTF. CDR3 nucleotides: TGTGCCAGCAGCTTAAATCCAGGCGACTATGGCTACACCTTC.

In DNA form, the CDR3 reads TGTGCCAGCAGCCCACGAGGTAGCGGACCATCCTACAATGAGCAGTTCTTC. Its translation is CASSPRGSGPSYNEQFF. The rearrangement links TRBV7-9 to TRBJ2-1; tentative D call: TRBD2 (6 bases). This CDR3 is 17 amino acids long. Trimming took off 5 bases at V and 1 base at J, with 18 bases between the two ends. Germline V gene lookup returns CDR1 SEHNR and CDR2 FQNEAQ (reference sequence).

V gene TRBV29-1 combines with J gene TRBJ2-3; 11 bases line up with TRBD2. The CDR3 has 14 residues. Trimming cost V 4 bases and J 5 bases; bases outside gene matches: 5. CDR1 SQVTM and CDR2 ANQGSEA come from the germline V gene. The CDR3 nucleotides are TGCAGCGTTGCACTAGCGGGAGTAATAGATACGCAGTATTTT. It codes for CSVALAGVIDTQYF.

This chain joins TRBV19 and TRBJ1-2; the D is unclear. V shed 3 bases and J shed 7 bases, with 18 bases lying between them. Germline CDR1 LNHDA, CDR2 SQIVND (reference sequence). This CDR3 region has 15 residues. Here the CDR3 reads CASSITNRPVRGYTF. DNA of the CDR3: TGTGCCAGTAGTATTACGAACAGACCAGTTCGTGGCTACACCTTC.

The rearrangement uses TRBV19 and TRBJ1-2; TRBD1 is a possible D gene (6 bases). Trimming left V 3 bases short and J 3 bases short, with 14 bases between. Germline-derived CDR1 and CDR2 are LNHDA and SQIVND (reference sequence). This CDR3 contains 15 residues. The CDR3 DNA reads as TGTGCCAGTAGTATTTATTTCCAGGGGTACTATGGCTACACCTTC. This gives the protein CASSIYFQGYYGYTF.

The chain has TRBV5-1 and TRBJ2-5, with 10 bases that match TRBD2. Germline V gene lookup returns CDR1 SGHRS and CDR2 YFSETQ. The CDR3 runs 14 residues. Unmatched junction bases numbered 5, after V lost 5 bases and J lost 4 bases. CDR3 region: CASRPSGRGETQYF. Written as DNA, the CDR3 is TGCGCCAGCAGACCTAGCGGGAGAGGAGAGACCCAGTACTTC.

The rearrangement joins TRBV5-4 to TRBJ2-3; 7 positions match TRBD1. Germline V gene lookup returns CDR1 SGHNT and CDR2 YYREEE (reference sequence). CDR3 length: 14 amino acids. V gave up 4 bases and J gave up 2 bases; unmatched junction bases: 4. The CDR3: CASSPDRNTDTQYF. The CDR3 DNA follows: TGTGCCAGCAGCCCGGACAGGAACACAGATACGCAGTATTTT.

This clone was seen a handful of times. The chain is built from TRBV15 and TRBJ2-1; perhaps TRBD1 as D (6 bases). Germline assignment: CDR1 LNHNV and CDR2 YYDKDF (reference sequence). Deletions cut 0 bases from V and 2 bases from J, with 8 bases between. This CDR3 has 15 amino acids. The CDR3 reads CATSRDRQAYNEQFF. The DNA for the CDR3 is TGTGCCACCAGCAGAGATCGACAGGCCTACAATGAGCAGTTCTTC.

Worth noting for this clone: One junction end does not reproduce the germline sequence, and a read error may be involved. The CDR3 sequence is CASSQDRQAPGEPQNF. CDR3 sequence (DNA): TGTGCCAGCAGCCAAGATCGTCAAGCCCCAGGGGAGCCCCAGAATTTT. The V call is TRBV4-2, the J call TRBJ1-5, with TRBD1 as a possible D gene (6 bases). The CDR3 is made up of 16 amino acids. Germline V CDR1 and CDR2: LGHNA, YNFKEQ.